Shown below are 10 T cell receptor beta chains from a single sample sequenced in a study of blood T cell repertoires in COVID-19. The assay was immunoSEQ multiplex PCR, and TCRdb's table has in-frame clones only and misses some. Among 68,000 or so clones listed, 70% to 80% were seen once. The specimen sequenced was peripheral blood. The receptors were gathered from a human donor in a cohort sampled during active COVID-19.

The sample holds one count of this clone. The chain links TRBV7-9 to TRBJ1-4; TRBD1 might be the D (5 bases). Per germline, CDR1 SEHNR and CDR2 FQNEAQ (reference sequence). This CDR3 is built from 15 residues. V lost 4 bases and J 4 bases, leaving 13 bases between the germline ends. The CDR3: CASSSKGFGNEKLFF. For the CDR3, the DNA is TGTGCCAGCAGCTCTAAGGGGTTCGGTAATGAAAAACTGTTTTTT. Using reference TRBV7-9 and TRBJ1-4 for the parts outside the CDR3, the full variable domain is DTGVSQNPRHKITKRGQNVTFRCDPISEHNRLYWYRQTLGQGPEFLTYFQNEAQLEKSRLLSDRFSAERPKGSFSTLEIQRTEQGDSAMYLCASSSKGFGNEKLFFGSGTQLSVL.

The rearrangement uses TRBV18 and TRBJ2-1; 7 bases align to TRBD2. Germline V gene data show CDR1 as KGHSH and CDR2 as LQKENI. The CDR3 contains 14 residues. With V trimmed by 3 bases and J by 5 bases, 4 bases remained unmatched. This chain's CDR3 is CASSPSGTNNEQFF. CDR3 in DNA: TGTGCCAGCTCACCCTCCGGGACTAACAATGAGCAGTTCTTC.

This clone showed up just once. V usage is TRBV21-1 and J usage is TRBJ2-5; the table assigns TRBD2, which was not confirmed against the DNA. TRBV21-1 is termed a pseudogene. The CDR3 consists of 17 residues. This CDR3 reads CASSKGRDILAKETQYF. CDR3 DNA: TGTGCCAGCAGCAAAGGGCGGGATATTCTCGCCAAAGAGACCCAGTACTTC.

V is TRBV7-9 and J is TRBJ1-2; D is ambiguous. V was trimmed by 6 bases and J by 1 base, leaving 12 bases between them. The CDR3 spans 14 residues. Per germline, CDR1 SEHNR and CDR2 FQNEAQ (reference sequence). In DNA, the CDR3 is TGTGCCAGCAGGCAATCAGGAGGTAACTATGGCTACACCTTC. Encoded protein: CASRQSGGNYGYTF.

The gene calls are TRBV11-2 and TRBJ2-6, with D unclear. Germline CDR1 SGHAT, CDR2 FQNNGV. The V end was cut by 5 bases, the J end by 2 bases, with 10 bases between. The CDR3 extends over 15 amino acids. The CDR3 loop reads CASSLQAAGANVLTF. In DNA form, the CDR3 reads TGTGCCAGCAGCCTGCAGGCAGCTGGGGCCAACGTCCTGACTTTC.

The rearrangement links TRBV2 to TRBJ2-5; perhaps TRBD1 as D (5 bases). The ends were cut back, 0 bases at V and 5 bases at J, with 13 bases in the middle. This CDR3 contains 15 residues. Germline CDR1 SNHLY, CDR2 FYNNEI. DNA for the CDR3: TGTGCCAGCAGTGAAGCGTTAGGGGCAAGCGAGACCCAGTACTTC. As protein: CASSEALGASETQYF.

V gene TRBV14 combines with J gene TRBJ2-1; 10 bases line up with TRBD1. V trimming: 4 bases; J trimming: 5 bases; junction bases outside the gene matches: 5. The CDR3 consists of 15 residues. Germline values: CDR1 SGHDN, CDR2 FVKESK. CDR3 coding DNA: TGTGCCAGCAGCCGACCGGGACAGGGGAACAATGAGCAGTTCTTC. Its protein product is CASSRPGQGNNEQFF.

The DNA of the CDR3 is TGTGCCTGGAAAGAACAGGGTAGCACTGAAGCTTTCTTT. Protein: CAWKEQGSTEAFF. V gene TRBV30 combines with J gene TRBJ1-1; TRBD1 is a possible D gene (6 bases). CDR1 and CDR2 from the germline V gene are GTSNPN and SVGIG (reference sequence). V lost 4 bases to trimming and J lost 4 bases, with 13 bases between them. The CDR3 is made up of 13 amino acids.

The rearrangement links TRBV6-5 to TRBJ2-5, with TRBD1 identical over 9 bases. J was trimmed by 4 bases and V by 6 bases; bases with no gene match: 6. The germline gives CDR1 MNHEY, CDR2 SVGAGI. The CDR3 is 14 amino acids. The CDR3: CASRAGTGRETQYF. The CDR3 bases are TGTGCCAGCAGGGCGGGGACAGGGAGAGAGACCCAGTACTTC.

Here the CDR3 DNA reads TGTGCCAGCACGAGCGATACCTATAATTCACCCCTCCACTTT. Its translation is CASTSDTYNSPLHF. This chain uses TRBV2 with TRBJ1-6; D is undetermined. The V gene's germline CDR1 is SNHLY and CDR2 FYNNEI. With 7 bases removed from V and 2 bases from J, the gap between germline ends came to 9 bases. The CDR3 runs to 14 residues.